This TCR beta chain stems from a study of T-cell reconstitution after alpha-beta-depleted transplantation in children. In its sample, this clonotype was seen a few times. TCRbeta library preparation incorporated unique molecular identifiers. MiXCR was run by TCRdb on the PCR reads, yielding one entry per CDR3 protein. The data show approximately 490,000 distinct CDR3 sequences, about 10% seen once. This TCR derives from a child aged 2-15 years with inherited bone marrow failure, due to receive a stem cell transplant. The sample was PBMCs, taken before TCRalphabeta/CD19-depleted stem cell transplant.

The DNA of the CDR3 is TGCAGCGTTGAATTAAATTCCGCTCTAAAGCCCCCAGATACGCAGTATTTT. It yields the protein CSVELNSALKPPDTQYF. This chain joins TRBV29-1 and TRBJ2-3; D ambiguous. This CDR3 comprises 17 residues. The V gene's germline CDR1 is SQVTM and CDR2 ANQGSEA. Trimming removed 2 bases at V and 4 bases at J, with 22 bases between.